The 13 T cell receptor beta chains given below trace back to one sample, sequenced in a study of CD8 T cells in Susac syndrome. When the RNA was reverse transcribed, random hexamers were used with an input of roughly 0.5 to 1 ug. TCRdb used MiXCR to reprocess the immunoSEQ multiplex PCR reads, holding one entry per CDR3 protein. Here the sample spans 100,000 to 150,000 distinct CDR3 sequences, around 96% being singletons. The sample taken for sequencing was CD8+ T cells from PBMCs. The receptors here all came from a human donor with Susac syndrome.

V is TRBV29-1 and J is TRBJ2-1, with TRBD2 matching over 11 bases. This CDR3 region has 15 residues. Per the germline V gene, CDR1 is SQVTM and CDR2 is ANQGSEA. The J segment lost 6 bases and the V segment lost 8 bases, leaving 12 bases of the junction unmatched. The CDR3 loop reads CSSSTGTSGTNEQFF. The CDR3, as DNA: TGCAGCAGCAGCACCGGGACTAGCGGCACCAATGAGCAGTTCTTC.

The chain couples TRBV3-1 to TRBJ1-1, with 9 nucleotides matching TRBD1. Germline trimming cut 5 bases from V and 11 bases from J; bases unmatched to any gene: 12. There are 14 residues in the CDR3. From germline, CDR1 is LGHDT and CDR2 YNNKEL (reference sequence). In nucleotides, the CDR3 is TGTGCCAGCAGCACCCCCGGGACAGGGCTCAATGCTTTCTTT. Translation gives CASSTPGTGLNAFF. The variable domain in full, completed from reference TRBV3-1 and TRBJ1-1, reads DTAVSQTPKYLVTQMGNDKSIKCEQNLGHDTMYWYKQDSKKFLKIMFSYNNKELIINETVPNRFSPKSPDKAHLNLHINSLELGDSAVYFCASSTPGTGLNAFFGQGTRLTVV.

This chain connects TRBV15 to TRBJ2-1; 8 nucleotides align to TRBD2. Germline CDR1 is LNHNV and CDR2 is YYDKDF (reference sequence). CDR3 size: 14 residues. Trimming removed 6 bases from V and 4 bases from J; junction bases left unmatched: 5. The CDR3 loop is CATRTPSGYNEQFF. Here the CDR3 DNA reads TGTGCCACCAGGACCCCTAGCGGGTACAATGAGCAGTTCTTC.

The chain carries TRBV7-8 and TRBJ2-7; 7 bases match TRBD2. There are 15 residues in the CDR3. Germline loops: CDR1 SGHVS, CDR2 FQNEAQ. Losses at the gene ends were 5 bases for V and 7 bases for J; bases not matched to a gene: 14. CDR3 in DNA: TGTGCCAGCAGCCTGTCTAGCGGAGGACGTACAGAGCAGTACTTC. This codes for CASSLSSGGRTEQYF. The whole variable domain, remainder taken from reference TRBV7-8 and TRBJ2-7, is GAGVSQSPRYKVAKRGQDVALRCDPISGHVSLFWYQQALGQGPEFLTYFQNEAQLDKSGLPSDRFFAERPEGSVSTLKIQRTQQEDSAVYLCASSLSSGGRTEQYFGPGTRLTVT.

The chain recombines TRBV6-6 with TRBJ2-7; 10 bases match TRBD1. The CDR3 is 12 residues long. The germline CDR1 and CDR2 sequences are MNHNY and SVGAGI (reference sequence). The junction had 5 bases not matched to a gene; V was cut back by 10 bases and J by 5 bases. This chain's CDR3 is CATRQGADEQYF. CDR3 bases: TGTGCCACCCGACAGGGGGCCGACGAGCAGTACTTC.

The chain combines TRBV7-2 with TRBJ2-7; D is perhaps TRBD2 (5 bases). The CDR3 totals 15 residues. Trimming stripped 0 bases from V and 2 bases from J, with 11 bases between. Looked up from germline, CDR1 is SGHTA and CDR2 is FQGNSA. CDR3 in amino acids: CASSLAGGSPYEQYF. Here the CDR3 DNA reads TGTGCCAGCAGCTTAGCTGGCGGGTCTCCCTACGAGCAGTACTTC.

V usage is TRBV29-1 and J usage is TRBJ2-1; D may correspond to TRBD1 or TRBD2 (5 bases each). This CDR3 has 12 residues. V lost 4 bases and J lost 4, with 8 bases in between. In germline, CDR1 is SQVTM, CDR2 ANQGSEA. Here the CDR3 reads CSVGGKYNEQFF. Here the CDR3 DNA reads TGCAGCGTTGGGGGGAAATACAATGAGCAGTTCTTC.

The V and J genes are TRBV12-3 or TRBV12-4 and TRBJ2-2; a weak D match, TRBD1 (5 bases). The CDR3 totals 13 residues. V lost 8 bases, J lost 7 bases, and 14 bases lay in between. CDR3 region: CASLRGSIGELFF. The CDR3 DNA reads TGTGCCAGCCTTAGGGGCTCTATCGGGGAGCTGTTTTTT.

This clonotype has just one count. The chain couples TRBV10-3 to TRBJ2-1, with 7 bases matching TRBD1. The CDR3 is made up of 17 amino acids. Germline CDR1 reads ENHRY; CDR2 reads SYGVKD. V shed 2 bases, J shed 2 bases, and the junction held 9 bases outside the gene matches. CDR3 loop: CAISEKDRVVAYNEQFF. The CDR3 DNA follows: TGTGCCATCAGTGAGAAAGACAGGGTAGTAGCCTACAATGAGCAGTTCTTC.

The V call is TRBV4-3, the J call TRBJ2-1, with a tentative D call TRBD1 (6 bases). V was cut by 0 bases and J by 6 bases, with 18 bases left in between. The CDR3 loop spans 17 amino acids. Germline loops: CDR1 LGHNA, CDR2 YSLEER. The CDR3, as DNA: TGCGCCAGCAGCCAAGACGGCTCAGGGGATGGGCTCAATGAGCAGTTCTTC. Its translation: CASSQDGSGDGLNEQFF.

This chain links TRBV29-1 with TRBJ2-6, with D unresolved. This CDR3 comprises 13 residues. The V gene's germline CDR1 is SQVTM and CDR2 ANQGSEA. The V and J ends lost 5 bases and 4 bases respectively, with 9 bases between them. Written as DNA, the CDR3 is TGCAGCGTTACCGTACCCGGGGCCAACGTCCTGACTTTC. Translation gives CSVTVPGANVLTF.

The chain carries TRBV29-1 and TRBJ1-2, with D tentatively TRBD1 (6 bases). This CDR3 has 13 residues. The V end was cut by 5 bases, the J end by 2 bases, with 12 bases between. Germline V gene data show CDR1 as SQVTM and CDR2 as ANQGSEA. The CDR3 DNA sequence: TGCAGCGTTCGGGACATAGAAAACTATGGCTACACCTTC. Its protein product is CSVRDIENYGYTF.

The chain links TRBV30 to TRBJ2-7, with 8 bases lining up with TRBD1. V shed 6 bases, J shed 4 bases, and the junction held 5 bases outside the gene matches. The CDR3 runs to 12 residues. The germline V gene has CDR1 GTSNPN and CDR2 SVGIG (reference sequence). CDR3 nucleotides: TGTGCCTGCTCGGGACAGGAATACGAGCAGTACTTC. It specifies CACSGQEYEQYF. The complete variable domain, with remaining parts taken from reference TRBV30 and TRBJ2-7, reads SQTIHQWPATLVQPVGSPLSLECTVEGTSNPNLYWYRQAAGRGLQLLFYSVGIGQISSEVPQNLSASRPQDRQFILSSKKLLLSDSGFYLCACSGQEYEQYFGPGTRLTVT.